One sample yielded the 18 T cell receptor beta chains listed below, sequenced in a study of Graves' ophthalmopathy and Graves' hyperthyroidism. Amplified material comprised TCR beta CDR3 regions derived from RNA transcripts. Second-round multiplex PCR came after a first-round RT-PCR that employed HTBI primers. TCRdb called the multiplex PCR reads again in MiXCR, with one record for every CDR3 protein. The sample gives approximately 150,000 distinct CDR3 sequences, just under 40% of which show up once; 8% to 9% is in the top ten. The sequenced sample consisted of peripheral blood. The receptor source for this set is a man aged 30 to 39 with Graves' ophthalmopathy.

The sample holds many counts of this clonotype. The CDR3 nucleotides are TGTGCCAGCAGTAGGACAGGGCCCTACGAGCAGTACTTC. Its translation is CASSRTGPYEQYF. The chain has TRBV28 and TRBJ2-7, with 8 bases that match TRBD1. Germline CDR1 MDHEN, CDR2 SYDVKM. V shed 5 bases and J 2 bases; nucleotides not matched to a gene: 2. The CDR3 runs 13 residues.

This clonotype was picked up one time. The V gene is TRBV6-1, the J gene TRBJ1-1; perhaps TRBD1 as D (5 bases). This CDR3 comprises 15 residues. With 6 bases removed from V and 3 bases from J, the gap between germline ends came to 17 bases. The V gene's germline CDR1 is MNHNS and CDR2 SASEGT. This chain's CDR3 is CASRRMGPLDTEAFF. In nucleotides, the CDR3 is TGTGCCAGCAGGAGGATGGGGCCCCTCGACACTGAAGCTTTCTTT.

The table lists this clonotype with many counts. The chain has TRBV28 and TRBJ2-3, with 11 bases matching TRBD1. The ends lost 11 bases at V and 0 bases at J; junction bases unmatched: 22. CDR3 length equals 20 residues. Per germline, CDR1 MDHEN and CDR2 SYDVKM. The CDR3 reads CAPSVFLGTGGISSTDTQYF. CDR3 nucleotide sequence: TGTGCCCCTTCGGTGTTCCTTGGGACAGGGGGTATCTCTAGCACAGATACGCAGTATTTT. Together with reference TRBV28 and TRBJ2-3, the CDR3 gives the full variable domain: DVKVTQSSRYLVKRTGEKVFLECVQDMDHENMFWYRQDPGLGLRLIYFSYDVKMKEKGDIPEGYSVSREKKERFSLILESASTNQTSMYLCAPSVFLGTGGISSTDTQYFGPGTRLTVL.

This clonotype has a count of ten or more. The V and J genes are TRBV18 and TRBJ2-7, with 7 nucleotides matching TRBD1. Per the germline V gene, CDR1 is KGHSH and CDR2 is LQKENI. With 3 bases clipped from V and 2 bases from J, the junction kept 7 bases outside the gene matches. The CDR3 runs 15 residues. CDR3 nucleotides: TGTGCCAGCTCACCGATGGACAGGCCGACCTACGAGCAGTACTTC. Protein sequence: CASSPMDRPTYEQYF.

This clonotype was seen more than once but under ten times. CDR3 nucleotides: TGTGCCAGCAGCTTAGGAACAGGGGGCGACGGAGAGACCCAGTACTTC. Its translation is CASSLGTGGDGETQYF. The chain uses TRBV11-2 and TRBJ2-5, with 9 nucleotides matching TRBD1. CDR3 size: 16 residues. Germline-derived CDR1 and CDR2 are SGHAT and FQNNGV. The V gene end was trimmed by 1 base and the J gene end by 4 bases; junction bases not matched to a gene: 7.

The J gene is TRBJ2-2, the V gene TRBV6-2 or TRBV6-3; unclear D gene. The CDR3 is made up of 11 amino acids. V was shortened by 6 bases and J by 10 bases, with 9 bases between the two germline ends. Germline V gene data show CDR1 as MNHEY and CDR2 as SVGEGT. The chain's CDR3 is CASSPYVELFF. In DNA, the CDR3 is TGTGCCAGCAGCCCATATGTGGAGCTGTTTTTT.

The J gene is TRBJ2-7, the V gene TRBV6-2 or TRBV6-3; unclear D gene. Trimming cost V 7 bases and J 5 bases, with 15 bases left between them. CDR3 size: 13 residues. Germline CDR1 is MNHEY and CDR2 is SVGEGT. This chain's CDR3 is CASTRLLSDEQYF. As DNA, the CDR3 is TGTGCCAGCACCAGATTACTGAGCGACGAGCAGTACTTC.

This clonotype came up many times. This sequence joins TRBV29-1 and TRBJ1-1; no reliable D call. The CDR3 sequence is 13 residues long. Trimming removed 2 bases at V and 0 bases at J, with 7 bases between. CDR1 SQVTM and CDR2 ANQGSEA come from the germline V gene. In nucleotides, the CDR3 is TGCAGCGTTGAACCATCCCTGAACACTGAAGCTTTCTTT. Residues: CSVEPSLNTEAFF.

V usage is TRBV18 and J usage is TRBJ1-5; 9 bases fit TRBD1. The germline V gene has CDR1 KGHSH and CDR2 LQKENI. The CDR3 loop spans 14 amino acids. V trimming: 4 bases; J trimming: 6 bases; junction bases outside the gene matches: 4. The chain's CDR3 is CASSLTGGGQPQHF. The DNA for the CDR3 is TGTGCCAGCTCACTAACAGGGGGCGGTCAGCCCCAGCATTTT.

This clonotype came up many times. The rearrangement joins TRBV6-2 or TRBV6-3 to TRBJ1-1; D is undetermined. The V end lost 8 bases, the J end lost 0 bases, and 13 bases lay between the germline ends. The CDR3 loop spans 14 amino acids. In germline, CDR1 is MNHEY, CDR2 SVGEGT. CDR3 DNA sequence: TGTGCCAGCGCTTCACAGCTTATGAACACTGAAGCTTTCTTT. Translating it yields CASASQLMNTEAFF.

The V call is TRBV6-2 or TRBV6-3, the J call TRBJ2-7; 13 positions match TRBD2. CDR1 and CDR2 from the germline V gene are MNHEY and SVGEGT. CDR3 length: 15 residues. With 3 bases clipped from V and 5 bases from J, the junction kept 4 bases outside the gene matches. In nucleotides, the CDR3 is TGTGCCAGCAGTTATCGGACTAGCGGGAGCCACGAGCAGTACTTC. Translated, it gives CASSYRTSGSHEQYF.

The CDR3 reads CASSLDRSRSETQYF. The DNA for the CDR3 is TGTGCCAGCAGCTTAGATAGATCCAGATCGGAGACCCAGTACTTC. This chain links TRBV11-2 with TRBJ2-5; D is unresolved. Trimming left V 0 bases short and J 5 bases short, with 13 bases between. There are 15 residues in the CDR3. Germline loops: CDR1 SGHAT, CDR2 FQNNGV.

This clonotype showed up many times. The chain combines TRBV11-2 with TRBJ2-7, with D unresolved. The V and J ends lost 5 bases and 1 base respectively, with 6 bases between them. CDR3 length equals 12 residues. The germline V gene has CDR1 SGHAT and CDR2 FQNNGV. The CDR3 protein is CASSRLSYEQYF. The CDR3 bases are TGTGCCAGCAGCCGGCTTTCCTACGAGCAGTACTTC.

This clonotype was found many times. The chain has TRBV20-1 and TRBJ2-7; 10 nucleotides line up with TRBD2. Germline V gene lookup returns CDR1 DFQATT and CDR2 SNEGSKA (reference sequence). The CDR3 length is 15 residues. The V and J ends lost 3 bases and 5 bases, in that order; junction bases with no gene match: 10. In nucleotides, the CDR3 is TGCAGTGCTAGGGCCCTAGCGGGAGTAGGGCACGAGCAGTACTTC. Its protein is CSARALAGVGHEQYF.

This clonotype was counted many times. The V and J genes are TRBV5-1 and TRBJ1-6; the D gene is possibly TRBD1 (5 bases). Trimming took off 1 base at V and 10 bases at J, with 18 bases between the two ends. Germline CDR1 SGHRS, CDR2 YFSETQ. This CDR3 spans 16 amino acids. CDR3 amino acids: CASSLRSGPVGSPLHF. In DNA, the CDR3 is TGCGCCAGCAGCTTGCGATCAGGGCCCGTCGGATCACCCCTCCACTTT.

This chain uses TRBV12-3 or TRBV12-4 with TRBJ2-5; D perhaps matches TRBD2 (5 bases). CDR3 length: 15 residues. Deletions cut 1 base from V and 1 base from J, with 10 bases between. The DNA for the CDR3 is TGTGCCAGCAGTTTAGGAGGGTTAGGCCAAGAGACCCAGTACTTC. It specifies CASSLGGLGQETQYF.

The genes are TRBV6-2 or TRBV6-3 and TRBJ1-1; D is unresolved. V shed 6 bases and J shed 1 base, with 12 bases lying between them. The CDR3 contains 14 residues. Germline V gene data show CDR1 as MNHEY and CDR2 as SVGEGT. CDR3 bases: TGTGCCAGCAGGCGAGAGGTATCGAACACTGAAGCTTTCTTT. Translating it yields CASRREVSNTEAFF.

This clonotype was detected ten times or more. The genes are TRBV28 and TRBJ2-5; D gene ambiguous. Trimming stripped 7 bases from V and 6 bases from J, with 21 bases between. From germline, CDR1 is MDHEN and CDR2 SYDVKM. The CDR3 sequence is 15 residues long. The CDR3 sequence is CASNRAPRTSKTQYF. CDR3 DNA: TGTGCCAGCAATCGGGCACCGCGGACCTCCAAGACCCAGTACTTC.